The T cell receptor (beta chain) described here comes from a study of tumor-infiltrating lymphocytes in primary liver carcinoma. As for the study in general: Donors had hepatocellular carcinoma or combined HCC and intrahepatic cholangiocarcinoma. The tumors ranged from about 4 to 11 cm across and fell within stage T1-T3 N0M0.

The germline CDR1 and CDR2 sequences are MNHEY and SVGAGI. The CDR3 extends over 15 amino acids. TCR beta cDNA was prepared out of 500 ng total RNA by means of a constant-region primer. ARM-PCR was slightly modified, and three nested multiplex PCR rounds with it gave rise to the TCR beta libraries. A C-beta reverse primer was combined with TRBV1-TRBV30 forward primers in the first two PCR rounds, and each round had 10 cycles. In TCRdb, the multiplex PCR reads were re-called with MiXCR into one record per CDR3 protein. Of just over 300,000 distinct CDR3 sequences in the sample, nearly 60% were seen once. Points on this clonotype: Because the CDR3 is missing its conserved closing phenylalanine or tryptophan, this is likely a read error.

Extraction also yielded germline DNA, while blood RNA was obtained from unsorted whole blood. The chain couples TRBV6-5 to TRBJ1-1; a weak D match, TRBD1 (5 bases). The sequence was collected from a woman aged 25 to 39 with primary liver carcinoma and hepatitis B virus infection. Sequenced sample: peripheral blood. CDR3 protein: CASSYSLDSNTEAFS. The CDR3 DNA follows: TGTGCCAGCAGTTACTCGCTTGACAGTAACACTGAGGCTTTCTCT.